The 13 T cell receptor beta chains listed next were all sequenced from one sample in a study of cytomegalovirus exposure and HLA in healthy donors. The primer mix had 60 Vbeta and 13 Jbeta primers. The repertoire was sequenced with immunoSEQ multiplex PCR; TCRdb's copy has only in-frame clones and lacks some. The data show fewer than 250,000 clones, around 76% seen once. Sequenced material: PBMCs. The origin of the receptors is a man aged 35-49 years in good health and CMV-seropositive.

This rearrangement joins TRBV2 to TRBJ2-3; 8 nucleotides agree with TRBD2. V lost 7 bases to trimming and J lost 5 bases; unmatched junction nucleotides: 8. Germline V gives CDR1 SNHLY, CDR2 FYNNEI. This CDR3 has 14 amino acids. This chain's CDR3 is CASNPGGVEDTQYF. In nucleotides, the CDR3 is TGTGCCAGCAACCCGGGAGGGGTGGAAGATACGCAGTATTTT.

V and J are TRBV5-1 and TRBJ2-7; D possibly corresponds to TRBD1 (6 bases). Trimming cost V 0 bases and J 5 bases, with 12 bases left between them. CDR3 length: 14 residues. CDR1 is SGHRS and CDR2 is YFSETQ in the germline V gene. This CDR3 reads CASSLGQASHEQYF. CDR3 in DNA: TGCGCCAGCAGCTTGGGACAGGCGTCGCACGAGCAGTACTTC.

About this clone: No conserved phenylalanine or tryptophan ends this CDR3, so it is likely a read error. J is TRBJ2-7 and V is TRBV29-1, with 10 bases aligning to TRBD2. This CDR3 is 14 amino acids long. CDR1 is SQVTM and CDR2 is ANQGSEA in the germline V gene. Trimming removed 7 bases from V and 5 bases from J; junction bases left unmatched: 11. The CDR3 spells CSARTSGKPHEQYL. The CDR3 DNA sequence: TGCAGCGCAAGAACTAGCGGGAAGCCCCACGAGCAGTACCTC.

The rearrangement joins TRBV6-1 to TRBJ2-5, with D possibly being TRBD1 (6 bases). Trimming stripped 4 bases from V and 5 bases from J, with 14 bases between. The CDR3 contains 14 residues. CDR1 is MNHNS, CDR2 SASEGT, per germline. CDR3 bases: TGTGCCAGCAGTGTATCACAGGGTTTGGAGACCCAGTACTTC. Amino acids: CASSVSQGLETQYF.

The J gene is TRBJ2-7, the V gene TRBV27, with 7 bases that match TRBD2. CDR3 length equals 16 residues. Germline CDR1 and CDR2: MNHEY and SMNVEV (reference sequence). The ends lost 5 bases at V and 2 bases at J; junction bases unmatched: 12. CDR3 nucleotides: TGTGCCAGCAGTCCCACACTAGCGCCTGGGGCCTACGAGCAGTACGTC. Translation: CASSPTLAPGAYEQYV.

The rearrangement uses TRBV27 and TRBJ2-3, with D possibly matching TRBD2 (6 bases). Trimming left V 5 bases short and J 0 bases short, with 12 bases between. CDR1 is MNHEY, CDR2 SMNVEV, per germline (reference sequence). The CDR3 is 15 residues long. The CDR3 is CASSGGTLSTDTQYF. The CDR3 region has the DNA TGTGCCAGCAGTGGGGGGACTCTTAGCACAGATACGCAGTATTTT.

Worth noting for this clone: In the same sample, other DNA sequences code for this CDR3. The chain carries TRBV9 and TRBJ1-2; D is possibly TRBD1 (6 bases). This CDR3 contains 14 residues. Per the germline V gene, CDR1 is SGDLS and CDR2 is YYNGEE. Trimming left V 2 bases short and J 4 bases short, with 12 bases between. CDR3: CASSVGQGLYGYTF. CDR3 bases: TGTGCCAGCAGCGTGGGGCAGGGGCTCTATGGCTACACCTTC.

V and J are TRBV5-4 and TRBJ1-1, with 7 bases aligning to TRBD1. The V gene's germline CDR1 is SGHNT and CDR2 YYREEE (reference sequence). V shed 2 bases, J shed 2 bases, and the junction held 6 bases outside the gene matches. The CDR3 has 15 amino acids. The CDR3 spells CASSFRDSVNTEAFF. DNA of the CDR3: TGTGCCAGCAGCTTCCGGGACAGCGTCAACACTGAAGCTTTCTTT. The whole variable domain, filled in from reference TRBV5-4 and TRBJ1-1, reads ETGVTQSPTHLIKTRGQQVTLRCSSQSGHNTVSWYQQALGQGPQFIFQYYREEENGRGNFPPRFSGLQFPNYSSELNVNALELDDSALYLCASSFRDSVNTEAFFGQGTRLTVV.

Regarding this clone: Other nucleotide sequences from this sample produce the same CDR3. V gene TRBV4-1 combines with J gene TRBJ1-1; 9 bases are a match to TRBD1. From germline, CDR1 is MGHRA and CDR2 YSYEKL. J lost 7 bases, V lost 3 bases, and 6 bases had no gene match. There are 14 residues in the CDR3. The CDR3 loop is CASSQVTGGGEAFF. For the CDR3, the DNA is TGCGCCAGCAGCCAGGTAACAGGGGGCGGTGAAGCTTTCTTT.

This clone occurred a few times. The chain carries TRBV11-2 and TRBJ1-2; 10 bases fit TRBD1. Germline CDR1 is SGHAT and CDR2 is FQNNGV. The CDR3 has 15 residues. With 2 bases clipped from V and 8 bases from J, the junction kept 8 bases outside the gene matches. DNA of the CDR3: TGTGCCAGCAGCTTATCGGGACAGGGGTTAGGGGGCTACACCTTC. Protein product: CASSLSGQGLGGYTF.

V is TRBV5-1 and J is TRBJ2-1; 12 nucleotides align to TRBD2. Unmatched junction bases numbered 13, after V lost 4 bases and J lost 8 bases. The germline V gene has CDR1 SGHRS and CDR2 YFSETQ. The CDR3 spans 17 residues. CDR3 loop: CASSPSRLAGVSDEQFF. In DNA form, the CDR3 reads TGCGCCAGCAGCCCGAGCAGACTAGCGGGAGTGTCTGATGAGCAGTTCTTC.

The CDR3 nucleotides are TGCAGCGTTGAAGGTGGGACAGACACTAGCACAGATACGCAGTATTTT. It specifies CSVEGGTDTSTDTQYF. This chain connects TRBV29-1 to TRBJ2-3; 7 bases fit TRBD1. The length of the CDR3 is 16 residues. In germline, CDR1 is SQVTM, CDR2 ANQGSEA. V shed 1 base and J 0 bases; nucleotides not matched to a gene: 7.

Only a few counts were recorded for this clone. J is TRBJ2-5 and V is TRBV25-1, with D perhaps TRBD2 (6 bases). Germline V gene data show CDR1 as MGHDK and CDR2 as SYGVNS. The CDR3 is made up of 14 amino acids. With 3 bases removed from V and 5 bases from J, the gap between germline ends came to 13 bases. The CDR3 bases are TGTGCCAGCAGTGATCCCGGGGGTGGTGAGACCCAGTACTTC. Its protein product is CASSDPGGGETQYF.